This T cell receptor beta chain was captured by sequencing in a study of T cell responses to AZD1222 COVID-19 vaccine. This table comes from immunoSEQ multiplex PCR, and its TCRdb copy is limited to in-frame clones, with some not included. The data contain roughly 70,000 clones, roughly 89% of them singletons. This CDR3 comprises 14 residues. Trimming stripped 7 bases from V and 4 bases from J, with 16 bases between. Germline CDR1 MNHEY, CDR2 SMNVEV (reference sequence). This clone was seen just once. The clonotype originates from an adult who received the AZD1222 COVID-19 vaccine. The sample here was peripheral blood, taken 28 days after the second AZD1222 dose. The chain carries TRBV27 and TRBJ1-1; D is possibly TRBD1 (6 bases). The CDR3 sequence: CASTPRAGATEAFF. The CDR3 DNA reads TGTGCCAGCACCCCTCGTGCAGGGGCCACTGAAGCTTTCTTT.